The present entry profiles one T cell receptor (beta chain) with its context. No antigen is known for it. Then a second PCR, running about 6 to 12 cycles, was carried out with a sample-barcoded 5' primer and a J-beta primer mix. TCRdb re-analysed the 5' RACE reads in MiXCR, keeping a single row per CDR3 protein. Among roughly 1.5 million distinct CDR3 sequences, 35% to 45% were seen once, and the ten largest hold about 4.1%. Peripheral blood samples of around 9.3 milliliters were drawn from each donor. Extraction yielded at least 5.5 micrograms of total RNA per sample. The V end was cut by 6 bases, the J end by 7 bases, with 18 bases between. This CDR3 contains 15 residues. This sample stems from a study of blood T cells in healthy people across ages. General observations from the study: The lack of PBMC sorting stopped any conclusive naive versus antigen-experienced comparison. It was not known whether donors were CMV positive (a possible confounder of expanded clonotype changes).

V usage is TRBV12-3 or TRBV12-4 and J usage is TRBJ1-4, with a possible D match to TRBD1 (5 bases). The sequenced material came from blood. The source of this sequence is a young woman in good health. The CDR3 is CASRQWGDGSEKLFF. The CDR3 DNA sequence: TGTGCCAGCAGGCAATGGGGGGACGGGAGTGAAAAACTGTTTTTT.